The 21 T cell receptor beta chains below all came from one sample that was sequenced in a study of blood T cell repertoires in COVID-19 (TCRdb year 2020). Libraries were built with the immunoSEQ multiplex PCR assay. TCRdb holds this immuneACCESS table with in-frame rearrangements only. Some clones are missing; in checked studies, unresolved V genes explain under half, and the rest has no known cause. Here the sample has more than 85,000 clones; approximately 80% occur a single time. In total, the top ten clones hold about 17% of the sample. Input material: peripheral blood. The receptors were gathered from a woman aged 60-70 years with acute or convalescent COVID-19.

The CDR3: CASSLTAGDRLNTEAFF. CDR3 bases: TGTGCCAGCAGCTTAACAGCGGGAGACAGACTGAACACTGAAGCTTTCTTT. The chain carries TRBV7-3 and TRBJ1-1, with a tentative D call TRBD1 (5 bases). In germline, CDR1 is SGHTA, CDR2 FQGTGA. This CDR3 spans 17 amino acids. V was shortened by 0 bases and J by 0 bases, with 14 bases between the two germline ends.

V and J are TRBV5-4 and TRBJ2-5; TRBD2 matches at 11 bases. Germline assignment: CDR1 SGHNT and CDR2 YYREEE (reference sequence). J gave up 7 bases and V 4 bases, and 15 bases lay outside the gene matches. The CDR3 runs 17 residues. As DNA, the CDR3 is TGTGCCAGCAGCCCATGGGGAACAACTAGCGGGGGCGGGACCCAGTACTTC. Its protein is CASSPWGTTSGGGTQYF.

As for this clone: The junction and the germline gene differ at one end; a read error may be behind it. V is TRBV7-9 and J is TRBJ1-3; 8 bases map to TRBD1. This CDR3 comprises 16 residues. The germline V gene encodes CDR1 SEHNR and CDR2 FQNEAQ (reference sequence). The CDR3 region has the DNA TGTGCCAGCAACTTAGACGGGGGACAGGAGAGACACACCATATATTTT. Translating it yields CASNLDGGQERHTIYF.

The genes are TRBV28 and TRBJ2-7; 10 bases map to TRBD1. The CDR3 runs to 14 residues. J was trimmed by 7 bases and V by 5 bases; bases with no gene match: 8. Germline V lookup: CDR1 MDHEN, CDR2 SYDVKM. The CDR3 loop reads CASSLPGQGWEQYF. The CDR3 DNA follows: TGTGCCAGCAGTCTACCGGGACAGGGGTGGGAGCAGTACTTC. Full variable domain (outside the CDR3, taken from reference TRBV28 and TRBJ2-7): DVKVTQSSRYLVKRTGEKVFLECVQDMDHENMFWYRQDPGLGLRLIYFSYDVKMKEKGDIPEGYSVSREKKERFSLILESASTNQTSMYLCASSLPGQGWEQYFGPGTRLTVT.

The gene calls are TRBV6-2 or TRBV6-3 and TRBJ1-2; a possible D gene is TRBD1 (5 bases). The CDR3 extends over 14 amino acids. The germline CDR1 and CDR2 sequences are MNHEY and SVGEGT. V was pared by 0 bases and J by 4 bases, with 9 bases between. CDR3 protein: CASSYSYQGYGYTF. The DNA of the CDR3 is TGTGCCAGCAGTTACTCCTACCAGGGCTATGGCTACACCTTC.

The J gene is TRBJ2-3, the V gene TRBV9; 7 bases are a match to TRBD1. With 3 bases clipped from V and 6 bases from J, the junction kept 13 bases outside the gene matches. Germline-derived CDR1 and CDR2 are SGDLS and YYNGEE. The CDR3 covers 16 residues. CDR3 loop: CASSGPLGQARDTQYF. The CDR3 nucleotides read TGTGCCAGCAGCGGCCCTTTAGGACAGGCTCGGGATACGCAGTATTTT.

This clone was seen a handful of times. The CDR3 region is CASSLGTGFNSPLHF. The DNA of the CDR3 is TGTGCCAGCAGCTTAGGGACAGGGTTTAATTCACCCCTCCACTTT. The chain carries TRBV7-2 and TRBJ1-6; TRBD1 agrees at 8 bases. CDR1 and CDR2 from the germline V gene are SGHTA and FQGNSA. CDR3 length equals 15 residues. V shed 1 base, J shed 6 bases, and the junction held 2 bases outside the gene matches.

The genes are TRBV5-1 and TRBJ2-5; 8 bases are shared with TRBD2. The CDR3 is 16 amino acids. Germline V gene sequence: CDR1 SGHRS, CDR2 YFSETQ. The V segment lost 1 base and the J segment 4 bases; nucleotides outside the gene matches: 9. CDR3 DNA sequence: TGCGCCAGCAGCTTGTGGCCGGGGGGGAGCGGAGAGACCCAGTACTTC. Protein: CASSLWPGGSGETQYF.

V is TRBV30 and J is TRBJ2-3, with D maybe TRBD2 (5 bases). Germline CDR1 is GTSNPN and CDR2 is SVGIG (reference sequence). The CDR3 has 12 amino acids. The V end lost 3 bases, the J end lost 4 bases, and 8 bases lay between the germline ends. CDR3 sequence (DNA): TGTGCCTGGAGCCTGAGGGCAGATACGCAGTATTTT. This gives the protein CAWSLRADTQYF.

V is TRBV10-3 and J is TRBJ2-7, with TRBD2 matching 11 bases. The trim removed 10 bases at V and 4 bases at J, leaving 6 bases unmatched. Germline V gives CDR1 ENHRY, CDR2 SYGVKD. The CDR3 is 13 amino acids. CDR3: CATLLAGAYEQYF. The CDR3 bases are TGTGCCACATTACTAGCGGGGGCTTACGAGCAGTACTTC.

The rearrangement links TRBV4-3 to TRBJ2-2; 15 bases map to TRBD2. J was trimmed by 4 bases and V by 1 base; bases with no gene match: 4. Germline CDR1 LGHNA, CDR2 YSLEER. This CDR3 contains 18 residues. For the CDR3, the DNA is TGCGCCAGCAGCCAAGGGACTAGCGGGGGGGCAGTCACCGGGGAGCTGTTTTTT. It is translated as CASSQGTSGGAVTGELFF.

This clone was seen once. The V call is TRBV5-6, the J call TRBJ1-2, with TRBD1 matching 7 bases. CDR3 length equals 16 residues. Germline trimming cut 2 bases from V and 3 bases from J; bases unmatched to any gene: 10. CDR1 SGHDT and CDR2 YYEEEE come from the germline V gene. CDR3 region: CASSFKPTGDDYGYTF. DNA of the CDR3: TGTGCCAGCAGCTTTAAACCTACAGGGGATGACTATGGCTACACCTTC.

The chain joins TRBV9 to TRBJ2-3; TRBD2 aligns across 14 bases. The J segment lost 6 bases and the V segment lost 3 bases, leaving 6 bases of the junction unmatched. The length of the CDR3 is 16 residues. Germline V CDR1 and CDR2: SGDLS, YYNGEE. The CDR3 DNA reads as TGTGCCAGCAGCGCGGGACTAGCGGGGGCTAGTGATACGCAGTATTTT. Encoded protein: CASSAGLAGASDTQYF.

The table lists this clone with a few counts. This chain joins TRBV11-2 and TRBJ1-2; a weak D match, TRBD1 (6 bases). This CDR3 comprises 15 residues. Deletions cut 4 bases from V and 1 base from J, with 13 bases between. The germline V gene encodes CDR1 SGHAT and CDR2 FQNNGV. CDR3 amino acids: CASSSLGHNNYGYTF. The CDR3 coding sequence is TGTGCCAGCAGCTCATTGGGACATAATAACTATGGCTACACCTTC. The whole variable domain, filled in from reference TRBV11-2 and TRBJ1-2, reads EAGVAQSPRYKIIEKRQSVAFWCNPISGHATLYWYQQILGQGPKLLIQFQNNGVVDDSQLPKDRFSAERLKGVDSTLKIQPAKLEDSAVYLCASSSLGHNNYGYTFGSGTRLTVV.

CDR3 nucleotide sequence: TGCAGCGCCGTCTCGACGGGGGTTACGAAGCAGTACTTC. Translation gives CSAVSTGVTKQYF. The chain carries TRBV29-1 and TRBJ2-7; TRBD2 might be the D (6 bases). Germline V gives CDR1 SQVTM, CDR2 ANQGSEA. Trimming cost V 7 bases and J 8 bases, with 21 bases left between them. This CDR3 contains 13 residues.

The CDR3 region is CASSPRDTYNSPLHF. The CDR3 DNA sequence: TGTGCCAGCAGCCCCCGGGACACCTATAATTCACCCCTCCACTTT. The J gene is TRBJ1-6, the V gene TRBV4-2; D might be TRBD1 (6 bases). Looked up from germline, CDR1 is LGHNA and CDR2 is YNFKEQ. Trimming removed 4 bases from V and 2 bases from J, with 9 bases in between. The CDR3 sequence is 15 residues long.

This clone was picked up one time. The chain employs TRBV5-4 and TRBJ2-1, with D hard to call. V lost 0 bases and J 5 bases, leaving 12 bases between the germline ends. The CDR3 is 15 amino acids. Germline V lookup: CDR1 SGHNT, CDR2 YYREEE (reference sequence). The CDR3 protein is CASSLAGRRDNEQFF. CDR3 in DNA: TGTGCCAGCAGCTTGGCTGGCAGGCGCGACAATGAGCAGTTCTTC.

J is TRBJ1-6 and V is TRBV19, with D tentatively TRBD1 (5 bases). Germline-derived CDR1 and CDR2 are LNHDA and SQIVND (reference sequence). The germline V and J ends were trimmed by 3 bases and 10 bases, with 16 bases remaining between them. The CDR3 is 15 amino acids. CDR3 protein: CASSIRVAGGSPLHF. The CDR3 DNA sequence: TGTGCCAGTAGTATTAGGGTTGCCGGGGGGTCACCCCTCCACTTT. Full variable domain (outside the CDR3, taken from reference TRBV19 and TRBJ1-6): DGGITQSPKYLFRKEGQNVTLSCEQNLNHDAMYWYRQDPGQGLRLIYYSQIVNDFQKGDIAEGYSVSREKKESFPLTVTSAQKNPTAFYLCASSIRVAGGSPLHFGNGTRLTVT.

This clone was seen a few times. The chain joins TRBV5-4 to TRBJ2-7, with 9 nucleotides matching TRBD1. The CDR3 length is 17 residues. Losses at the gene ends were 4 bases for V and 11 bases for J; bases not matched to a gene: 22. Germline values: CDR1 SGHNT, CDR2 YYREEE (reference sequence). The CDR3 DNA reads TGTGCCAGCAGCCAGGGACAGGGCGGACGCAGGGGGGGCGTGGAGTACTTC. This sequence encodes CASSQGQGGRRGGVEYF.

In this sample, this clone turned up a few times. The chain joins TRBV5-1 to TRBJ1-1, with D perhaps matching TRBD1 (6 bases). Deletions cut 4 bases from V and 1 base from J, with 11 bases between. The germline V gene encodes CDR1 SGHRS and CDR2 YFSETQ. The CDR3 has 14 amino acids. The CDR3 sequence is CASSAWGQNTEAFF. The CDR3 DNA is TGCGCCAGCAGCGCATGGGGACAGAACACTGAAGCTTTCTTT.

V is TRBV7-3 and J is TRBJ1-1; D is unresolved. Deletions cut 5 bases from V and 3 bases from J, with 10 bases between. The germline V gene has CDR1 SGHTA and CDR2 FQGTGA. The CDR3 runs to 13 residues. The CDR3 coding sequence is TGTGCCAGCAGCGCCGGCCGGGACACTGAAGCTTTCTTT. It specifies CASSAGRDTEAFF.